A selection of T cell receptor beta chains follows, all from one sample in a study of T cell changes during pregnancy in multiple sclerosis. Produced via immunoSEQ multiplex PCR; TCRdb's table is partial and in-frame only. The table records about 70,000 clones, approximately 90% of them present only once. The specimen comprised peripheral blood, sampled after pregnancy. The receptor set was obtained from a female donor with multiple sclerosis, enrolled in a pregnancy study. Each CDR3 is given with its conserved first and last residue. The D gene is left open where the match is weak. Not all rows give a size; the values are once, few, many and, for expanded clones, a class.

>NA|16|TRBV10-3|NA|TRBJ2-2
TGTGCCATCAGTTCTCAGGGCAGTTCGAACACCGGGGAGCTGTTTTTT
CAISSQGSSNTGELFF
>TRBD1|14|TRBV5-1|NA|TRBJ2-7
TGCGCCAGCAGCTGGCCGGGACAGAATGGAGAGCAGTACTTC
CASSWPGQNGEQYF
>TRBD2|18|TRBV25-1|NA|TRBJ2-6
TGTGCCAGCAGTTTGGCTAGCGGGAGTATCGCTGGGGCCAACGTCCTGACTTTC
CASSLASGSIAGANVLTF
>NA|13|TRBV13|few|TRBJ1-1
TGTGCCAGCAGCTCCGACAGGAACACTGAAGCTTTCTTT
CASSSDRNTEAFF
>NA|15|TRBV10-3|NA|TRBJ1-1
TGTGCCATCAGTGAGTCCCTCGGGGAGTACACTGAAGCTTTCTTT
CAISESLGEYTEAFF
>TRBD1|13|TRBV11-2|NA|TRBJ2-7
TGTGCCAGCAGCATCGACAGGGGCGACGAGCAGTACTTC
CASSIDRGDEQYF
>TRBD1|15|TRBV7-2|NA|TRBJ2-7
TGTGCCAGCGGCATTTCCGGGACAGGGGCCTACGAGCAGTACTTC
CASGISGTGAYEQYF
>NA|14|TRBV30|few|TRBJ1-3
TGTGCCTGGAGGGGGGCAGGTCAGCGAAACACCATATATTTT
CAWRGAGQRNTIYF
>NA|13|TRBV28|NA|TRBJ2-5
TGTGCCAGCAGTTTAGGCGGGGCGGAGACCCAGTACTTC
CASSLGGAETQYF
>NA|15|TRBV5-1|NA|TRBJ1-3
TGCGCCAGCAGCTTGGGAGGGGGCTCTGGAAACACCATATATTTT
CASSLGGGSGNTIYF
>NA|15|TRBV11-1|NA|TRBJ2-1
TGTGCCAGCACCAGGGGCGGGAGCGCCTACAATGAGCAGTTCTTC
CASTRGGSAYNEQFF
>TRBD1|15|TRBV30|NA|TRBJ1-5
TGTGCCTGGAGTGATTTGACAGGGAGGAATCAGCCCCAGCATTTT
CAWSDLTGRNQPQHF